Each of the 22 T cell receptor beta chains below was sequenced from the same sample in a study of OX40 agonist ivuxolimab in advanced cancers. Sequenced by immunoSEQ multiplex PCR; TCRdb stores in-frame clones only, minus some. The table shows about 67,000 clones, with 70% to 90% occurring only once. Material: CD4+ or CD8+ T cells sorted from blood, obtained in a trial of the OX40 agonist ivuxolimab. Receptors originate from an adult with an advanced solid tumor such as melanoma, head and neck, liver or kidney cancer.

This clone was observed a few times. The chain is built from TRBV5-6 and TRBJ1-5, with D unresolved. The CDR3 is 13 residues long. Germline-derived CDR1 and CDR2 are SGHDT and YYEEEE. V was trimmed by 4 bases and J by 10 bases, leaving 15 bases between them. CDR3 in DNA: TGTGCCAGCAGCCTGGGCCAGGTAGGACCCCAGCATTTT. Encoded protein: CASSLGQVGPQHF.

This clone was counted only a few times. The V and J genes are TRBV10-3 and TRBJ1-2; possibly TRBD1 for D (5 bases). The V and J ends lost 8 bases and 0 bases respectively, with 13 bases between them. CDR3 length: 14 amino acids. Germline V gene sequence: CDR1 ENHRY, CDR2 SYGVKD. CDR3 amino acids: CAISGGGTNYGYTF. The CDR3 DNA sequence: TGTGCCATCTCCGGGGGGGGAACTAACTATGGCTACACCTTC.

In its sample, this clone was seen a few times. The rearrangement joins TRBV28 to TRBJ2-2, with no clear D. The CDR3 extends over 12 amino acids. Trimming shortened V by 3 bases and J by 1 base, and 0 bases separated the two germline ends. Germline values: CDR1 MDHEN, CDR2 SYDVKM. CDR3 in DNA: TGTGCCAGCAGTTTGAACACCGGGGAGCTGTTTTTT. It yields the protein CASSLNTGELFF.

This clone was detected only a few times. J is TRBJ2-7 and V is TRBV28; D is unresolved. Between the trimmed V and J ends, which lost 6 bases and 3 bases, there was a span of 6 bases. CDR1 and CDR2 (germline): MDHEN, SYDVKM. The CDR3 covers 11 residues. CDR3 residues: CASSTSYEQYF. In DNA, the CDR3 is TGTGCCAGCAGCACAAGCTACGAGCAGTACTTC. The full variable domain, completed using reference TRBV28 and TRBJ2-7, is DVKVTQSSRYLVKRTGEKVFLECVQDMDHENMFWYRQDPGLGLRLIYFSYDVKMKEKGDIPEGYSVSREKKERFSLILESASTNQTSMYLCASSTSYEQYFGPGTRLTVT.

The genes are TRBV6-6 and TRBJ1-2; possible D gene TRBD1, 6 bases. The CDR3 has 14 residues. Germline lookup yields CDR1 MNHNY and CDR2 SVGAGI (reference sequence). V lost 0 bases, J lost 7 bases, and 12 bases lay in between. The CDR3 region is CASSYSGQRTGYTF. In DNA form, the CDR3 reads TGTGCCAGCAGTTACTCTGGACAGCGCACTGGCTACACCTTC.

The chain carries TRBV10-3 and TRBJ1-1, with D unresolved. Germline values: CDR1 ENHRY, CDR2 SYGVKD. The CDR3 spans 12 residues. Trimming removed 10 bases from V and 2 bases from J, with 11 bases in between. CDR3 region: CASRTENTEAFF. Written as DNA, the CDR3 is TGTGCCAGTAGGACGGAAAACACTGAAGCTTTCTTT.

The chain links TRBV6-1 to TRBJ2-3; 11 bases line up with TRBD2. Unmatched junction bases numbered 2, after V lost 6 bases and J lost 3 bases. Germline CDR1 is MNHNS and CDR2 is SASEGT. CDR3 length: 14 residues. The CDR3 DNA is TGTGCCAGCAGCACTAGCGGGAGAACAGATACGCAGTATTTT. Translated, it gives CASSTSGRTDTQYF.

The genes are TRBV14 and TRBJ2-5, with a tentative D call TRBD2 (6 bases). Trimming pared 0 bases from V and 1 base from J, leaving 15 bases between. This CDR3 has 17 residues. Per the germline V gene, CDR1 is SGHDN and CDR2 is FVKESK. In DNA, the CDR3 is TGTGCCAGCAGCCAAGATATCGGGGGAACCATCCAAGAGACCCAGTACTTC. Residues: CASSQDIGGTIQETQYF.

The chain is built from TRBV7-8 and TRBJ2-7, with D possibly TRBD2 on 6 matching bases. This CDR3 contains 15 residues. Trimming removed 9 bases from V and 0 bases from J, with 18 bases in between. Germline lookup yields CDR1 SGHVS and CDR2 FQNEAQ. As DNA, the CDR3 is TGTGCCAGGGCCCCGGGGCGGGGATTCTCCTACGAGCAGTACTTC. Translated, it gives CARAPGRGFSYEQYF.

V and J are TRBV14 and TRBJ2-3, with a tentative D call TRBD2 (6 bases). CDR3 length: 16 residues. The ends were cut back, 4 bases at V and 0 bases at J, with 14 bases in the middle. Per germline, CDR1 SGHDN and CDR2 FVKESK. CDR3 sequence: CASSLEEGLSTDTQYF. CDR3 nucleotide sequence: TGTGCCAGCAGCCTTGAGGAGGGCCTAAGCACAGATACGCAGTATTTT.

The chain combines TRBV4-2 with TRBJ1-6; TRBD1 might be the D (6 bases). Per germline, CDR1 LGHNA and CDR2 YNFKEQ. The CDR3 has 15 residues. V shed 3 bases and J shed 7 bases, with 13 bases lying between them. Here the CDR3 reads CASSHAGRGNSPLHF. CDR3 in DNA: TGTGCCAGCAGCCATGCAGGAAGGGGGAATTCACCCCTCCACTTT.

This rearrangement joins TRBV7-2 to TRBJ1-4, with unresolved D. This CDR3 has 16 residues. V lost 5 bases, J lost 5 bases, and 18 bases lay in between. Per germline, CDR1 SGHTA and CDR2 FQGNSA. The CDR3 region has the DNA TGTGCCAGCAGCCACTTCCCCCCACGAGGCAATGAAAAACTGTTTTTT. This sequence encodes CASSHFPPRGNEKLFF.

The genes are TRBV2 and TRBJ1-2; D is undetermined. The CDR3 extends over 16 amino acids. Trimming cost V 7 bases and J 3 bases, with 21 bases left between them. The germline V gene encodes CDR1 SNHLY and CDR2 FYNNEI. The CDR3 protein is CASKTRRDNRDYGYTF. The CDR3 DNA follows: TGTGCCAGCAAGACCCGGCGGGATAACAGAGACTATGGCTACACCTTC. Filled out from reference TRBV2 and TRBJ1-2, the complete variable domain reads EPEVTQTPSHQVTQMGQEVILRCVPISNHLYFYWYRQILGQKVEFLVSFYNNEISEKSEIFDDQFSVERPDGSNFTLKIRSTKLEDSAMYFCASKTRRDNRDYGYTFGSGTRLTVV.

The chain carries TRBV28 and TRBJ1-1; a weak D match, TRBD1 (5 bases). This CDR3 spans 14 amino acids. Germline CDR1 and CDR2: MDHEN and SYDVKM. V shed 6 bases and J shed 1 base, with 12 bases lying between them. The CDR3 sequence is CASRTRAANTEAFF. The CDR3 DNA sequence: TGTGCCAGCAGGACCAGGGCAGCGAACACTGAAGCTTTCTTT.

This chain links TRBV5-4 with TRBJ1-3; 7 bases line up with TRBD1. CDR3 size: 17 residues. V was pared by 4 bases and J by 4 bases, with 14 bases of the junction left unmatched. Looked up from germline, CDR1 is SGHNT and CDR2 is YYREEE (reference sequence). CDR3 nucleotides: TGTGCCAGCAGCCAGGGGACAGCTGGGATAGGGGGAAACACCATATATTTT. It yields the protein CASSQGTAGIGGNTIYF.

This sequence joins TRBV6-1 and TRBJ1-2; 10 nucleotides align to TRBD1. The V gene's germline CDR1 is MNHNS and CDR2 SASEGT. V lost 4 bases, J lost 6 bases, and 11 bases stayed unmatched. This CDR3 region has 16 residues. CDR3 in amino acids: CASSGSQTGGANGYTF. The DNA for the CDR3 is TGTGCCAGCAGTGGATCCCAGACAGGGGGCGCGAATGGCTACACCTTC.

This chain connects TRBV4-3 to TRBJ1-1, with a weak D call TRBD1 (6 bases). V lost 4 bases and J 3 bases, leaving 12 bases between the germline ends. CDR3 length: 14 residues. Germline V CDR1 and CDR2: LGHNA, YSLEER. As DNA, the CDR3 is TGCGCCAGCAGCCGCGGGACATATGACACTGAAGCTTTCTTT. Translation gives CASSRGTYDTEAFF.

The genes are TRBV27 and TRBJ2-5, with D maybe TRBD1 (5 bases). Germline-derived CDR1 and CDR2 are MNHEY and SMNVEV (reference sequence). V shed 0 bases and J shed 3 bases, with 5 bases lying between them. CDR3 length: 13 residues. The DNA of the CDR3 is TGTGCCAGCAGTTTATCCAGGGAAGAGACCCAGTACTTC. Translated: CASSLSREETQYF.

The CDR3 DNA follows: TGTGCCAGCATGAACACAGGGCCATATGGCTACACCTTC. Translated, it gives CASMNTGPYGYTF. This chain uses TRBV5-6 with TRBJ1-2, with a possible D match to TRBD1 (6 bases). Germline loops: CDR1 SGHDT, CDR2 YYEEEE. With 6 bases removed from V and 5 bases from J, the gap between germline ends came to 14 bases. This CDR3 region has 13 residues.

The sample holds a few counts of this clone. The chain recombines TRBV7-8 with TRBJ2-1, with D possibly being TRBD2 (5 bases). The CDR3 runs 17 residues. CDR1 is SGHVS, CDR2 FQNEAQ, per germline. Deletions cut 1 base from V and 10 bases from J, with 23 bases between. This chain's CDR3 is CASSLVPRAASLAEQFF. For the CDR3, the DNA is TGTGCCAGCAGCTTAGTTCCCCGGGCGGCTAGCTTGGCGGAGCAGTTCTTC.

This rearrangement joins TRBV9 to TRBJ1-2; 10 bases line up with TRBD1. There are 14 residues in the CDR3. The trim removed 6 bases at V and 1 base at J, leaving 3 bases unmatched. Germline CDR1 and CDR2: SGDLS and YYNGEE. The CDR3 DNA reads TGTGCCAGCAACCGGGACAGGGGTAACTATGGCTACACCTTC. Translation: CASNRDRGNYGYTF. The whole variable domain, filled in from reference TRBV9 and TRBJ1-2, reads DSGVTQTPKHLITATGQRVTLRCSPRSGDLSVYWYQQSLDQGLQFLIQYYNGEERAKGNILERFSAQQFPDLHSELNLSSLELGDSALYFCASNRDRGNYGYTFGSGTRLTVV.

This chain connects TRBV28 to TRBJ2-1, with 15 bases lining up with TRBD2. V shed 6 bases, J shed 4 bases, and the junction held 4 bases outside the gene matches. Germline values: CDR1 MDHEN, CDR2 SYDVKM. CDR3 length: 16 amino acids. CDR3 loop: CASRTGTSGRYNEQFF. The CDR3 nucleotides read TGTGCCAGCAGAACCGGGACTAGCGGGAGGTACAATGAGCAGTTCTTC.